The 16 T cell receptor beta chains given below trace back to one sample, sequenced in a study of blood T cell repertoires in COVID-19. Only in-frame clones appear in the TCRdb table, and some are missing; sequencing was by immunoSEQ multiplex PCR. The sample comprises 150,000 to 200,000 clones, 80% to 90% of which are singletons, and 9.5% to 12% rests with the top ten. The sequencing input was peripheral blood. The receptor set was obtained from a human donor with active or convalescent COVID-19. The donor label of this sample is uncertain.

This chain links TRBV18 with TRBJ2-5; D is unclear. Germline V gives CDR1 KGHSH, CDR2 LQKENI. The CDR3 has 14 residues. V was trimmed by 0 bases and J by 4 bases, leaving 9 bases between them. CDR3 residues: CASSPPVQRETQYF. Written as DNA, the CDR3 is TGTGCCAGCTCACCACCGGTACAAAGAGAGACCCAGTACTTC.

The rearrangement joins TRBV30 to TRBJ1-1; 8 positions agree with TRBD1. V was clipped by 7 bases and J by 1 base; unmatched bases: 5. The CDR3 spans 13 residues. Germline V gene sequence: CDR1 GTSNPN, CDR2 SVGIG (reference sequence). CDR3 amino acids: CAYRDRGNTEAFF. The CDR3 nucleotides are TGTGCCTACCGCGACAGGGGGAACACTGAAGCTTTCTTT. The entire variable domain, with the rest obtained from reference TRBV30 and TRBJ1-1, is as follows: SQTIHQWPATLVQPVGSPLSLECTVEGTSNPNLYWYRQAAGRGLQLLFYSVGIGQISSEVPQNLSASRPQDRQFILSSKKLLLSDSGFYLCAYRDRGNTEAFFGQGTRLTVV.

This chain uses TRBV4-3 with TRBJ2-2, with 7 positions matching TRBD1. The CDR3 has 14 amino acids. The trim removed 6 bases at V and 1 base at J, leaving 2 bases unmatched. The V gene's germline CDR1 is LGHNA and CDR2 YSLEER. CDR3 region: CASRTGLNTGELFF. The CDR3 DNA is TGCGCCAGCAGGACAGGGCTGAACACCGGGGAGCTGTTTTTT.

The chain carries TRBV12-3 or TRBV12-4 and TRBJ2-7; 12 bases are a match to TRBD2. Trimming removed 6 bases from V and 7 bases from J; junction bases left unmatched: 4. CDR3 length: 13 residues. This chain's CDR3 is CASSSGLAGEQYF. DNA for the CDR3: TGTGCCAGCAGCTCCGGACTAGCGGGGGAGCAGTACTTC.

The chain's CDR3 is CASSLRRPQETQYF. CDR3 coding DNA: TGTGCCAGCAGCTTGCGGCGGCCGCAAGAGACCCAGTACTTC. The rearrangement links TRBV5-6 to TRBJ2-5, with D unresolved. Germline CDR1 is SGHDT and CDR2 is YYEEEE. V lost 1 base, J lost 2 bases, and 9 bases lay in between. The CDR3 totals 14 residues.

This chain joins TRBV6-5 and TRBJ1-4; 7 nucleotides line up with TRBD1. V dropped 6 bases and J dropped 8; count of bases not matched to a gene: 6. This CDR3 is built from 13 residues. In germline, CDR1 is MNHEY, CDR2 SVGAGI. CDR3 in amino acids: CASRDRVREKLFF. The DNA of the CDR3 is TGTGCCAGCAGAGACAGGGTGAGAGAAAAACTGTTTTTT.

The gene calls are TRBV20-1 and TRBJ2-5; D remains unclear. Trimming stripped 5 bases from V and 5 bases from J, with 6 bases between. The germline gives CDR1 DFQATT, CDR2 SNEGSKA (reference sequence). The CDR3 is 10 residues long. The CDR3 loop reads CSAFSETQYF. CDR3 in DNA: TGCAGTGCTTTCAGTGAGACCCAGTACTTC.

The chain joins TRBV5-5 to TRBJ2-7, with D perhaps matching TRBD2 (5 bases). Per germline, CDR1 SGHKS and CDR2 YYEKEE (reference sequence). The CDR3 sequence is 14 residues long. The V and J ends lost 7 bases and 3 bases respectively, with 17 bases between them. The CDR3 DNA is TGTGCCAGCGAGCCGGGGTCGTCTAGCTACGAGCAGTACTTC. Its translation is CASEPGSSSYEQYF.

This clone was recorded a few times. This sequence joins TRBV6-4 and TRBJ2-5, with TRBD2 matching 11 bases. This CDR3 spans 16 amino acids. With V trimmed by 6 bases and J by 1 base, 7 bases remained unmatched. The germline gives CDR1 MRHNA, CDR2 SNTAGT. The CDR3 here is CASSPTSGGSQETQYF. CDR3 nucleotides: TGTGCCAGCAGCCCTACTAGCGGGGGAAGCCAAGAGACCCAGTACTTC.

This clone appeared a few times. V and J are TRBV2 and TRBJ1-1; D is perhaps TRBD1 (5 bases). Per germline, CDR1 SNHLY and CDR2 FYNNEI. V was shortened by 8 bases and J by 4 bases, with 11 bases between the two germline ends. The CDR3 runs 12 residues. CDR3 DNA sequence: TGTGCCAGCTCCGCGGGGGGCACTGAAGCTTTCTTT. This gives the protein CASSAGGTEAFF. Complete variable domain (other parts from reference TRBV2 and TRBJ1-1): EPEVTQTPSHQVTQMGQEVILRCVPISNHLYFYWYRQILGQKVEFLVSFYNNEISEKSEIFDDQFSVERPDGSNFTLKIRSTKLEDSAMYFCASSAGGTEAFFGQGTRLTVV.

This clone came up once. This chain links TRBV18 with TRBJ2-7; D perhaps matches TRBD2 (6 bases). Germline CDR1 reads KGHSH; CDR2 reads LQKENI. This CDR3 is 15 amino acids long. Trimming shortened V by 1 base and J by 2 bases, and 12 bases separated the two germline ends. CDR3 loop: CASSPRRLEPYEQYF. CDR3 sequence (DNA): TGTGCCAGCTCACCACGAAGACTAGAGCCCTACGAGCAGTACTTC.

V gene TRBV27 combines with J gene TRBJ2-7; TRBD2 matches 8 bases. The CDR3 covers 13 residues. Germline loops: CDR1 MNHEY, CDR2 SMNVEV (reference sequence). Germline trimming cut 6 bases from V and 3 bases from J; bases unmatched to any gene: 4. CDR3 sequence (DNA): TGTGCCAGCAGGACTAGCGCGATCTACGAGCAGTACTTC. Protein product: CASRTSAIYEQYF.

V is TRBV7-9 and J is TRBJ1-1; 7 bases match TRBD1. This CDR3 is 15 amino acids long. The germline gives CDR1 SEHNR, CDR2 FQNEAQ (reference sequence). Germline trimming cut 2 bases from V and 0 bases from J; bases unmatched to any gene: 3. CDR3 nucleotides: TGTGCCAGCAGCTTATCCGGGACAGTGAACACTGAAGCTTTCTTT. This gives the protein CASSLSGTVNTEAFF.

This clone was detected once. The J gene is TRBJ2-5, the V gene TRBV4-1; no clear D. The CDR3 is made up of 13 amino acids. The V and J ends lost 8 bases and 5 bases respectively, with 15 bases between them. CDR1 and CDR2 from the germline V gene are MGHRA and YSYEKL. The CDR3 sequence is CASARSSRETQYF. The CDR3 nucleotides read TGCGCCAGCGCTCGGTCCTCCAGGGAGACCCAGTACTTC.

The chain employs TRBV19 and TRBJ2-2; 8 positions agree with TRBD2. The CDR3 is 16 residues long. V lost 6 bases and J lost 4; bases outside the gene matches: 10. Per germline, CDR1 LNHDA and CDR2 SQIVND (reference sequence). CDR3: CASRTSAGPGTGELFF. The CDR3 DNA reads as TGTGCCAGTAGGACTAGCGCCGGACCCGGCACCGGGGAGCTGTTTTTT.

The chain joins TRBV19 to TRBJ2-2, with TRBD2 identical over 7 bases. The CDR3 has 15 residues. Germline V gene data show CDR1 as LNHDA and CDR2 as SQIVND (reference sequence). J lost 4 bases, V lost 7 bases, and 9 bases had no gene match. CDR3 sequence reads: CASKGAGERTGELFF. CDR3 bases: TGTGCCAGTAAAGGGGCGGGAGAGCGCACCGGGGAGCTGTTTTTT.